These 25 T cell receptor beta chains were all obtained from the same sample, sequenced in a study of T cells in Graves' hyperthyroidism and ophthalmopathy. From RNA transcripts, TCR beta CDR3 regions were amplified. The HTBI set primed first-round TCR CDR3 RT-PCR. A single record per CDR3 protein comes from TCRdb applying MiXCR to the multiplex PCR reads. This sample has 490,000 or so distinct CDR3 sequences, with under 25% found just once. Sequencing was carried out using blood. These receptors were collected from an older woman with Graves' ophthalmopathy.

This clonotype was counted ten times or more. The genes are TRBV11-2 and TRBJ2-7, with TRBD1 as a possible D gene (6 bases). The germline V and J ends were trimmed by 4 bases and 0 bases, with 10 bases remaining between them. CDR1 is SGHAT, CDR2 FQNNGV, per germline. The CDR3 runs to 14 residues. CDR3 in amino acids: CASSSGQFSYEQYF. The CDR3 DNA is TGTGCCAGCAGCTCAGGACAGTTCTCCTACGAGCAGTACTTC.

This clonotype was counted a single time. The V and J genes are TRBV28 and TRBJ1-2; 11 bases align to TRBD1. Trimming took 2 bases from V and 10 from J; bases not matched to a gene: 6. CDR1 is MDHEN and CDR2 is SYDVKM in the germline V gene. The CDR3 spans 14 residues. CDR3 loop: CASSLGTGGTPYTF. For the CDR3, the DNA is TGTGCCAGCAGTTTAGGGACAGGGGGGACCCCCTACACCTTC.

This clonotype has a handful of counts. The chain couples TRBV28 to TRBJ2-7; either TRBD1 or TRBD2 may supply D (5 bases each). V was trimmed by 4 bases and J by 8 bases, leaving 12 bases between them. In germline, CDR1 is MDHEN, CDR2 SYDVKM. The CDR3 has 12 amino acids. As DNA, the CDR3 is TGTGCCAGCAGTTCCCGGGGCGTACAGCAGTACTTC. It specifies CASSSRGVQQYF.

The rearrangement uses TRBV6-1 and TRBJ2-6, with 11 positions matching TRBD2. After removal of 7 bases from V and 3 bases from J, the junction contained 8 bases not matched to a gene. The germline V gene encodes CDR1 MNHNS and CDR2 SASEGT. CDR3 length: 17 residues. CDR3 nucleotide sequence: TGTGCCAGCACCACTAGCGGGAGTGTGGGTGGGGCCAACGTCCTGACTTTC. It codes for CASTTSGSVGGANVLTF.

This clonotype was detected many times. V is TRBV20-1 and J is TRBJ2-5; 14 positions match TRBD2. V was clipped by 1 base and J by 5 bases; unmatched bases: 3. The CDR3 is 15 amino acids. Germline V gene sequence: CDR1 DFQATT, CDR2 SNEGSKA (reference sequence). In DNA form, the CDR3 reads TGCAGTGCTAGAGGACTAGCGGGAGGGCCGGAGACCCAGTACTTC. Translating gives CSARGLAGGPETQYF.

This clonotype was counted at least ten times. CDR3 region: CASSYAWRRTYNEQFF. The CDR3, as DNA: TGTGCCAGCAGCTACGCCTGGCGGAGAACCTACAATGAGCAGTTCTTC. J is TRBJ2-1 and V is TRBV12-3 or TRBV12-4; the D is unclear. V was pared by 6 bases and J by 2 bases, with 17 bases between. The CDR3 length is 16 residues.

There are many counts of this clonotype. The rearrangement joins TRBV28 to TRBJ2-7; 11 nucleotides line up with TRBD2. CDR1 and CDR2 (germline): MDHEN, SYDVKM. Germline trimming cut 7 bases from V and 3 bases from J; bases unmatched to any gene: 5. The CDR3 consists of 14 residues. The CDR3 DNA reads as TGTGCCAGCACTAGACTAGCGGGAAACTACGAGCAGTACTTC. Its translation is CASTRLAGNYEQYF.

The gene calls are TRBV30 and TRBJ2-3; weak D call: TRBD2 (6 bases). There are 16 residues in the CDR3. Germline CDR1 reads GTSNPN; CDR2 reads SVGIG (reference sequence). Between the trimmed V and J ends, which lost 0 bases and 4 bases, there was a span of 17 bases. The CDR3: CAWSVRVSGPSDTQYF. The CDR3 DNA is TGTGCCTGGAGTGTACGCGTTAGCGGCCCCTCAGATACGCAGTATTTT.

The chain joins TRBV6-1 to TRBJ1-3, with D uncertain. V was trimmed by 1 base and J by 0 bases, leaving 10 bases between them. The CDR3 length is 16 residues. Germline CDR1 is MNHNS and CDR2 is SASEGT. In DNA form, the CDR3 reads TGTGCCAGCAGTGAAGTCCGGTCAGCCTCTGGAAACACCATATATTTT. Encoded protein: CASSEVRSASGNTIYF.

About this clonotype itself: This could be a read error, since a much larger clone is one nucleotide away. V and J are TRBV7-2 and TRBJ2-1; 9 bases fit TRBD2. CDR1 SGHTA and CDR2 FQGNSA come from the germline V gene. The CDR3 runs to 16 residues. CDR3 sequence: CASSRPAGGRYNKQFF. DNA of the CDR3: TGTGCCAGCAGCCGACCGGCGGGAGGGCGCTACAATAAGCAGTTCTTC.

This clonotype was seen a few times. V and J are TRBV5-1 and TRBJ2-1; D might be TRBD2 (6 bases). Germline CDR1 is SGHRS and CDR2 is YFSETQ. V gave up 0 bases and J gave up 3 bases, with 10 bases separating them. This CDR3 has 15 residues. Here the CDR3 reads CASSLEWRGYNEQFF. The CDR3, as DNA: TGCGCCAGCAGCTTGGAATGGCGGGGCTACAATGAGCAGTTCTTC.

This clonotype appeared a few times. This rearrangement joins TRBV4-1 to TRBJ2-3; TRBD2 agrees at 10 bases. The V gene's germline CDR1 is MGHRA and CDR2 YSYEKL. This CDR3 is built from 17 residues. Trimming at V came to 3 bases and at J to 1 base, leaving 7 bases not matched to a gene. Here the CDR3 DNA reads TGCGCCAGCAGCCACGCCAGAGGACTAGCGGGCACAGATACGCAGTATTTT. Protein: CASSHARGLAGTDTQYF.

The CDR3 DNA reads TGTGCCAGCAGCTCGCGACAGGGAGGGTCGAACGAGCAGTACTTC. Its protein is CASSSRQGGSNEQYF. V usage is TRBV7-8 and J usage is TRBJ2-7; D possibly matches TRBD1 or TRBD2 (7 bases each). Germline V gives CDR1 SGHVS, CDR2 FQNEAQ. The CDR3 runs to 15 residues. Trimming stripped 4 bases from V and 5 bases from J, with 18 bases between.

This clonotype was seen repeatedly, ten times or more. This chain uses TRBV12-3 or TRBV12-4 with TRBJ2-5; D is unclear. The CDR3 is 14 amino acids. V was pared by 3 bases and J by 5 bases, with 13 bases between. The CDR3 DNA reads as TGTGCCAGCAGTTTCGCGGCCGGGTGGGAGACCCAGTACTTC. It encodes CASSFAAGWETQYF.

The chain joins TRBV10-3 to TRBJ2-1, with 10 bases identical to TRBD2. CDR1 is ENHRY, CDR2 SYGVKD, per germline. The CDR3 runs 17 residues. With V trimmed by 0 bases and J by 0 bases, 2 bases remained unmatched. The CDR3 spells CAISESASGSSYNEQFF. The CDR3 DNA sequence: TGTGCCATCAGTGAGTCTGCTAGCGGGAGCTCCTACAATGAGCAGTTCTTC.

This clonotype was picked up many times. This sequence joins TRBV28 and TRBJ2-1; D is unclear. Deletions cut 5 bases from V and 6 bases from J, with 5 bases between. The length of the CDR3 is 11 residues. CDR1 and CDR2 from the germline V gene are MDHEN and SYDVKM. CDR3 nucleotides: TGTGCCAGCAGTCCCCCCAATGAGCAGTTCTTC. Its translation is CASSPPNEQFF.

This clonotype was recorded at least ten times. The chain carries TRBV28 and TRBJ2-7; tentatively, D is TRBD1 or TRBD2 (5 bases each). The CDR3 has 13 amino acids. V was clipped by 4 bases and J by 5 bases, with 12 bases between them. Per germline, CDR1 MDHEN and CDR2 SYDVKM. The CDR3 DNA reads TGTGCCAGCAGTTGGGACGACAGAAACGAGCAGTACTTC. Residues: CASSWDDRNEQYF.

This chain links TRBV19 with TRBJ2-1, with TRBD2 identical over 14 bases. V lost 5 bases to trimming and J lost 8 bases; unmatched junction nucleotides: 8. In germline, CDR1 is LNHDA, CDR2 SQIVND (reference sequence). This CDR3 spans 16 amino acids. The chain's CDR3 is CASSSRTSGRYDEQFF. Written as DNA, the CDR3 is TGTGCCAGTAGTTCCCGGACTAGCGGGAGGTACGATGAGCAGTTCTTC. Full variable domain (missing parts from reference TRBV19 and TRBJ2-1): DGGITQSPKYLFRKEGQNVTLSCEQNLNHDAMYWYRQDPGQGLRLIYYSQIVNDFQKGDIAEGYSVSREKKESFPLTVTSAQKNPTAFYLCASSSRTSGRYDEQFFGPGTRLTVL.

The V and J genes are TRBV6-1 and TRBJ1-1; D gene unclear. The CDR3 totals 13 residues. Trimming took 7 bases from V and 4 from J, leaving 13 bases between them. Germline V CDR1 and CDR2: MNHNS, SASEGT. CDR3 in DNA: TGTGCCAGCAAGATCCACCTAGGCACTGAAGCTTTCTTT. Protein: CASKIHLGTEAFF.

This clonotype was found a few times. The V call is TRBV20-1, the J call TRBJ2-1, with TRBD1 matching over 9 bases. Unmatched junction bases numbered 5, after V lost 4 bases and J lost 7 bases. From germline, CDR1 is DFQATT and CDR2 SNEGSKA (reference sequence). CDR3 length equals 13 residues. The CDR3 DNA follows: TGCAGTGCTAAAGGGACAGGGCGGAATGAGCAGTTCTTC. Amino acids: CSAKGTGRNEQFF.

Worth noting for this clonotype: This could be a read error, since a much larger clone is one nucleotide away. The J gene is TRBJ1-6, the V gene TRBV12-3 or TRBV12-4; 9 bases align to TRBD1. This CDR3 has 16 residues. The CDR3 loop is CTSSSRTGQGLAPLHF. CDR3 bases: TGTACCAGCAGTTCCAGGACTGGACAGGGGCTGGCACCCCTCCACTTT.

This clonotype was counted a few times. The rearrangement uses TRBV6-1 and TRBJ1-2, with D tentatively TRBD1 (6 bases). The CDR3 contains 16 residues. The V and J ends lost 7 bases and 7 bases respectively, with 25 bases between them. Germline CDR1 is MNHNS and CDR2 is SASEGT. Here the CDR3 DNA reads TGTGCCAGCACCACCTCGACAGGACTCACTTGGGGTGGCTACACCTTC. It specifies CASTTSTGLTWGGYTF.

CDR3 loop: CASSLGSRGSGLAADTQYF. DNA of the CDR3: TGTGCCAGCAGCTTAGGAAGCCGGGGGTCTGGACTAGCGGCAGATACGCAGTATTTT. V usage is TRBV7-3 and J usage is TRBJ2-3; TRBD2 aligns across 10 bases. This CDR3 has 19 amino acids. Trimming took 2 bases from V and 4 from J; bases not matched to a gene: 15. CDR1 is SGHTA, CDR2 FQGTGA, per germline.

At least ten counts were recorded for this clonotype. The V and J genes are TRBV29-1 and TRBJ2-2; TRBD1 is a possible D gene (5 bases). The CDR3 covers 11 residues. From germline, CDR1 is SQVTM and CDR2 ANQGSEA. CDR3 region: CSARDTGELFF. As DNA, the CDR3 is TGCAGTGCCAGGGACACCGGGGAGCTGTTTTTT.

This clonotype was counted between two and nine times. The chain links TRBV3-1 to TRBJ1-5, with D perhaps matching TRBD1 (5 bases). Germline V gives CDR1 LGHDT, CDR2 YNNKEL (reference sequence). Trimming took off 1 base at V and 0 bases at J, with 7 bases between the two ends. This CDR3 is built from 15 residues. The CDR3 region is CASSQGGFSNQPQHF. In DNA, the CDR3 is TGTGCCAGCAGCCAAGGGGGGTTTAGCAATCAGCCCCAGCATTTT.